This T cell receptor beta chain emerged from a study of T cell repertoires in cytomegalovirus infection (dated by TCRdb to between 2018 and 2021). About the investigation overall: Because public TCR beta signatures pointed to carriage of CMV infection together with the matching HLA type, the HLA type of each donor mattered for the analysis.

The instrument was an Illumina HiSeq 1500. TCRdb reanalyzed the raw reads on its own, using fastp at Q25 for trimming and MiXCR for clone calling, and kept in-frame beta chains. Rows merge per CDR3 protein into single entries with the most common DNA and genes. The sample table records just under 550,000 distinct CDR3 sequences; less than 30% of these occur just once. The top ten clonotypes cover about 13% of the sample. The paper's findings and limits, for the study overall: In the ex vivo response, HLA-C-restricted CMV-specific TCR beta clonotypes were dominant, and in two of eight donors the single most frequent clonotype came from this HLA-C-restricted group. In both this cohort and an independent cohort of several hundred donors, the cumulative frequency of public TCR beta family members distinguished carriers of CMV infection plus the relevant HLA type.

Cut back by 3 bases and 8 bases, the V and J ends lie 11 bases apart. Taken from the germline V gene, the CDR1 and CDR2 loops are SGHRS and YFSETQ. Including cysteine and phenylalanine, the CDR3 has 12 amino acids. Of all the DNA, just the CDR3 is kept, 36 bases in frame from base 1. This clonotype was observed a few times. The specificity of this receptor is unknown. No quality values exist for individual bases; no much larger clone is one base distant. This receptor was obtained from a human donor in good health (CMV status not recorded). Some clones in this sample may be carry-over from other donors' samples. The sequence links TRBV5-1 to TRBJ1-1; the D gene cannot be resolved reliably. Sequencing input: PBMCs. The CDR3 corresponds to CASSSGTGEAFF. The bases read TGCGCCAGCAGCTCGGGCACGGGGGAAGCTTTCTTT.